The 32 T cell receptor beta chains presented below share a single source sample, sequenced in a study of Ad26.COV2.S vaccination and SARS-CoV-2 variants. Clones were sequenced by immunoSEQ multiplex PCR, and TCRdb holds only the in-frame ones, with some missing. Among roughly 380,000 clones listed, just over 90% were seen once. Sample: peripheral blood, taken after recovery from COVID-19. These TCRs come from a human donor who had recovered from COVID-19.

The CDR3 here is CASSLAMGPLSNQPQHF. The CDR3 DNA is TGTGCCAGCAGCTTGGCCATGGGACCACTTAGCAATCAGCCCCAGCATTTT. The J gene is TRBJ1-5, the V gene TRBV5-4; a weak D match, TRBD1 (5 bases). The CDR3 is 17 amino acids. Per the germline V gene, CDR1 is SGHNT and CDR2 is YYREEE (reference sequence). Trimming pared 0 bases from V and 0 bases from J, leaving 13 bases between.

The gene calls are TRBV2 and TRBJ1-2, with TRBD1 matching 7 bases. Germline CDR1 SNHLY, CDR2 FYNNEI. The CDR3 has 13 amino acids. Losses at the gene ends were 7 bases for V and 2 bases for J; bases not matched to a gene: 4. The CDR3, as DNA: TGTGCCAGCATATTGGACAGGAACTATGGCTACACCTTC. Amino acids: CASILDRNYGYTF.

The CDR3 DNA sequence: TGTGCCAGCAGTTTATCGGGTACCGGGACAGGGTACTTGGATGAGCAGTTCTTC. Translating gives CASSLSGTGTGYLDEQFF. The chain has TRBV27 and TRBJ2-1, with 9 bases matching TRBD1. Germline loops: CDR1 MNHEY, CDR2 SMNVEV (reference sequence). Trimming took 0 bases from V and 8 from J; bases not matched to a gene: 14. CDR3 length equals 18 residues.

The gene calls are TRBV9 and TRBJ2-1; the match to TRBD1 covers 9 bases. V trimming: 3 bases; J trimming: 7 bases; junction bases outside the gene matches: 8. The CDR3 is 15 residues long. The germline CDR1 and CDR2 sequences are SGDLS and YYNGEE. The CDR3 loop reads CASSASGTGSNEQFF. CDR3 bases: TGTGCCAGCAGCGCCTCCGGGACAGGGTCGAATGAGCAGTTCTTC.

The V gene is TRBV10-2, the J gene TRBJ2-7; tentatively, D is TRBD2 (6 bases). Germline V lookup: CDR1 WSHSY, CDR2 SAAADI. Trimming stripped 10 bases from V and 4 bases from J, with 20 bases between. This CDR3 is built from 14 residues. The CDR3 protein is CATLSSGHGYEQYF. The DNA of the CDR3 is TGCGCCACCTTAAGTAGCGGCCACGGTTACGAGCAGTACTTC.

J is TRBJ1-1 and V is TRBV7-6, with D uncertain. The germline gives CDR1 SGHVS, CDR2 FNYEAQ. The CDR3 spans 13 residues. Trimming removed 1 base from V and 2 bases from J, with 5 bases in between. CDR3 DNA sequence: TGTGCCAGCAGCTTAGTTGAAAACACTGAAGCTTTCTTT. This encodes CASSLVENTEAFF.

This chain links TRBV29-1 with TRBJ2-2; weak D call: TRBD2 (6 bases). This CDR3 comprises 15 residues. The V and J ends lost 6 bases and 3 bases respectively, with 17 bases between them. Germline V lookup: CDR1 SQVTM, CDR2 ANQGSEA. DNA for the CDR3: TGCAGCGTGCGACGGGGCGGGGAGGACACCGGGGAGCTGTTTTTT. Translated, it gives CSVRRGGEDTGELFF.

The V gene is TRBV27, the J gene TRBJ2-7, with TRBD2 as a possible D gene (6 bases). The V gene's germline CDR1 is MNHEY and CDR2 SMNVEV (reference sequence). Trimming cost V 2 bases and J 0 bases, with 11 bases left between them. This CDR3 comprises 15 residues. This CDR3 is CASSLGRTLSYEQYF. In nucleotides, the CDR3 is TGTGCCAGCAGTTTAGGGAGGACCCTCTCCTACGAGCAGTACTTC.

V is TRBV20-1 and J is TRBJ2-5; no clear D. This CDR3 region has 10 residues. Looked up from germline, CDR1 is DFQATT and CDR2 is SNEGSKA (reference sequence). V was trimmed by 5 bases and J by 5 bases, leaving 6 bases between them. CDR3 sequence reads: CSALEETQYF. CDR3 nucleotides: TGCAGTGCTCTGGAGGAGACCCAGTACTTC.

The CDR3, as DNA: TGTGCCAGCAGCCAAGGTCGTGAAGGCCTTCTTCGCCAGCCCCAGCATTTT. This codes for CASSQGREGLLRQPQHF. The chain couples TRBV3-1 (or the pseudogene TRBV3-2) to TRBJ1-5; D gene uncertain. Germline CDR1 reads LGHDT; CDR2 reads YNNKEL (reference sequence). This CDR3 comprises 17 residues. V was clipped by 1 base and J by 7 bases, with 20 bases between them.

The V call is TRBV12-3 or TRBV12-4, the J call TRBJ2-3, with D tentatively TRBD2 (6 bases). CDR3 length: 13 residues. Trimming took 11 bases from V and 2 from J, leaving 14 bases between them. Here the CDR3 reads CADGWGDTDTQYF. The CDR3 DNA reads TGTGCCGACGGTTGGGGGGACACAGATACGCAGTATTTT.

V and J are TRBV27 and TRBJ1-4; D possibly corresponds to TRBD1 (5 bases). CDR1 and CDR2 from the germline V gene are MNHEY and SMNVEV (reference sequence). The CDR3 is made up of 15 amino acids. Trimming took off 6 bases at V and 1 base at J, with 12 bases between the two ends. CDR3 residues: CASSPVGETNEKLFF. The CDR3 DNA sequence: TGTGCCAGCAGCCCGGTGGGGGAAACTAATGAAAAACTGTTTTTT.

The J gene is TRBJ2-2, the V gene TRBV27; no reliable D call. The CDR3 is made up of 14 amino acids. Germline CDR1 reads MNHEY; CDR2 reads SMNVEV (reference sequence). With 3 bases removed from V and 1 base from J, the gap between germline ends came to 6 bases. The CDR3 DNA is TGTGCCAGCAGTTTCTGGGGGAACACCGGGGAGCTGTTTTTT. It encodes CASSFWGNTGELFF.

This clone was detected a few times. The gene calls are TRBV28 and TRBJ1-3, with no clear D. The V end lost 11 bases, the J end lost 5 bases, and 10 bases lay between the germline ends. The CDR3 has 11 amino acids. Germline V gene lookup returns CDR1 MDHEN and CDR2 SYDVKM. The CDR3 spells CASTSRNTIYF. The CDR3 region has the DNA TGTGCCTCTACAAGTAGAAACACCATATATTTT.

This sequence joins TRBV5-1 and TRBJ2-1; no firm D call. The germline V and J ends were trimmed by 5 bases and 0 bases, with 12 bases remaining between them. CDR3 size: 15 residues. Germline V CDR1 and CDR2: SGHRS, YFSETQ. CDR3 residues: CASRPDLSSYNEQFF. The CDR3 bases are TGCGCCAGCAGACCCGACTTGAGCTCCTACAATGAGCAGTTCTTC.

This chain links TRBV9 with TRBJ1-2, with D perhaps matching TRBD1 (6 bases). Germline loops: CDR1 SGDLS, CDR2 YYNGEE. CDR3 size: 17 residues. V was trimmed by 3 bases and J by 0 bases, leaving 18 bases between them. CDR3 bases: TGTGCCAGCAGCGCCGCTGGGGGGCGCGAGGCTAACTATGGCTACACCTTC. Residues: CASSAAGGREANYGYTF.

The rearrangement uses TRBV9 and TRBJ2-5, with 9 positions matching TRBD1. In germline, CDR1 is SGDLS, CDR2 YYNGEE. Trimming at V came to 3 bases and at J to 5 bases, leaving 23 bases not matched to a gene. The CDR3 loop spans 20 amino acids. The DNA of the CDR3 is TGTGCCAGCAGCGCCAGTAGTAGTACTACGGGACAGGGTTCCAAGGAGACCCAGTACTTC. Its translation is CASSASSSTTGQGSKETQYF. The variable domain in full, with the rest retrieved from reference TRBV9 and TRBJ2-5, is DSGVTQTPKHLITATGQRVTLRCSPRSGDLSVYWYQQSLDQGLQFLIQYYNGEERAKGNILERFSAQQFPDLHSELNLSSLELGDSALYFCASSASSSTTGQGSKETQYFGPGTRLLVL.

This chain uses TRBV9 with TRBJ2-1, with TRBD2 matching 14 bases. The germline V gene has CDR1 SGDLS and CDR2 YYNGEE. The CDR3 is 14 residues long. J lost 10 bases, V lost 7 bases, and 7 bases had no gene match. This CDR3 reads CASQTSGGAEEQFF. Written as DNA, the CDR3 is TGTGCCAGCCAGACTAGCGGGGGGGCCGAGGAGCAGTTCTTC. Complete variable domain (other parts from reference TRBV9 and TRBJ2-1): DSGVTQTPKHLITATGQRVTLRCSPRSGDLSVYWYQQSLDQGLQFLIQYYNGEERAKGNILERFSAQQFPDLHSELNLSSLELGDSALYFCASQTSGGAEEQFFGPGTRLTVL.

The CDR3 sequence is CSARESNEQFF. The CDR3 nucleotides read TGCAGTGCTAGAGAGTCAAATGAGCAGTTCTTC. The chain uses TRBV20-1 and TRBJ2-1; D not resolved. The CDR3 contains 11 residues. Germline V gene lookup returns CDR1 DFQATT and CDR2 SNEGSKA (reference sequence). Trimming pared 0 bases from V and 7 bases from J, leaving 4 bases between.

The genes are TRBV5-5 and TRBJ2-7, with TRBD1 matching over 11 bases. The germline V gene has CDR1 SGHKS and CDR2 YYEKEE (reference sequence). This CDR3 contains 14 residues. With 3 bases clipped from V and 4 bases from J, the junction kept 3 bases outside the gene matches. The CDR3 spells CASSWGTGGYEQYF. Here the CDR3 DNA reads TGTGCCAGCAGCTGGGGGACAGGGGGTTACGAGCAGTACTTC.

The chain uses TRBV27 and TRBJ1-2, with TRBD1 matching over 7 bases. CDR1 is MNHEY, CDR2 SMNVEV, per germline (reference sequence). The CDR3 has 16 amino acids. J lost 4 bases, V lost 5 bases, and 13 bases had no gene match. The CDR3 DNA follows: TGTGCCAGCAGTCTATACGAAAGCAGGGGGGTCTATGGCTACACCTTC. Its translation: CASSLYESRGVYGYTF.

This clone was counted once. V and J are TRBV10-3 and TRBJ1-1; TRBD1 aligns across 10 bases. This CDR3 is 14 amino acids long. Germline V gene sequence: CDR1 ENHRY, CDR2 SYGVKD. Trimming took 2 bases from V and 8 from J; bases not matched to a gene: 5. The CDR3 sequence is CAISEGTGAHEAFF. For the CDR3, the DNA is TGTGCCATCAGTGAGGGGACAGGGGCCCACGAAGCTTTCTTT.

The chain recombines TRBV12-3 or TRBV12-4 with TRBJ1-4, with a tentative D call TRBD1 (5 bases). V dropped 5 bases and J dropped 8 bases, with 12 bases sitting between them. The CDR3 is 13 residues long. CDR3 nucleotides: TGTGCCAGCAGTCCGGGACCCAGAGAAAAACTGTTTTTT. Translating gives CASSPGPREKLFF.

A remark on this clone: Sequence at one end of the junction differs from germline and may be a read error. The CDR3 region has the DNA TGTGCCAGCAGTCAAGCAGGCCAGGGCAGTTCACCCCTCCACTTT. It yields the protein CASSQAGQGSSPLHF. This chain connects TRBV2 to TRBJ1-6; possible D gene TRBD1, 5 bases. CDR3 size: 15 residues. From germline, CDR1 is SNHLY and CDR2 FYNNEI.

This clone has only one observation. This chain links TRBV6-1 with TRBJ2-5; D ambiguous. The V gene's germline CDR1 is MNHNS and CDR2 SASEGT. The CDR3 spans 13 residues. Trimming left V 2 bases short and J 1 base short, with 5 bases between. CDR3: CASSEMVQETQYF. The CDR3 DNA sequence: TGTGCCAGCAGTGAAATGGTCCAAGAGACCCAGTACTTC.

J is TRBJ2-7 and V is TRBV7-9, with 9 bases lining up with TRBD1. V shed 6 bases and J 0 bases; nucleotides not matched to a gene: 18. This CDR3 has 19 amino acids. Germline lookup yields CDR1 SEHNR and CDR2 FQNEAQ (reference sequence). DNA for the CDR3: TGTGCCAGCAGTTCCACCGGGACAGGGCGCCGGGAATCCTCCTACGAGCAGTACTTC. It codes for CASSSTGTGRRESSYEQYF.

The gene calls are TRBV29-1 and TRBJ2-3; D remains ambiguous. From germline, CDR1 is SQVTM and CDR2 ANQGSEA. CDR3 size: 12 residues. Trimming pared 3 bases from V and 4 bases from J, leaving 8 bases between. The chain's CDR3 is CSVEANSDTQYF. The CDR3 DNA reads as TGCAGCGTTGAGGCCAACTCAGATACGCAGTATTTT.

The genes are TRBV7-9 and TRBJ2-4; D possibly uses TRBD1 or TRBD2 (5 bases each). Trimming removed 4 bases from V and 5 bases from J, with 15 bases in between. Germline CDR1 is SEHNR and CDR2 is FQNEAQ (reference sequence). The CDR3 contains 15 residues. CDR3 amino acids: CASSYSGTVENIQYF. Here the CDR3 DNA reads TGTGCCAGCAGCTATTCCGGGACGGTGGAAAACATTCAGTACTTC. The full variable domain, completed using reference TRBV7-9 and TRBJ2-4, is DTGVSQNPRHKITKRGQNVTFRCDPISEHNRLYWYRQTLGQGPEFLTYFQNEAQLEKSRLLSDRFSAERPKGSFSTLEIQRTEQGDSAMYLCASSYSGTVENIQYFGAGTRLSVL.

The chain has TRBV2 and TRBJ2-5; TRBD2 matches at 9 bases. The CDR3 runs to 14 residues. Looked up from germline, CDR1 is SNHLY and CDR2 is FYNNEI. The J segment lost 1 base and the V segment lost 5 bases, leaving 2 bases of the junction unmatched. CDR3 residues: CASSRTSAQETQYF. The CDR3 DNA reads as TGTGCCAGCAGTCGGACTAGCGCCCAAGAGACCCAGTACTTC.

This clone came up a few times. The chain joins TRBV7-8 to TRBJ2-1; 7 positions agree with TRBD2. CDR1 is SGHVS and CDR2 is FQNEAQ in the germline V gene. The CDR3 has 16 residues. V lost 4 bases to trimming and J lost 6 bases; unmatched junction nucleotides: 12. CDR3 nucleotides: TGTGCCAGCAGCTCCCCGGCGAAGCGGGGACTCAATGAGCAGTTCTTC. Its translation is CASSSPAKRGLNEQFF.

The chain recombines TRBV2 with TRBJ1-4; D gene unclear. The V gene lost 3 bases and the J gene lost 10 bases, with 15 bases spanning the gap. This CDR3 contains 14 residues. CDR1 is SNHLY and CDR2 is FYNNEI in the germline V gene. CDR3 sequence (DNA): TGTGCCAGCAGTGATTTAGGAGGTGAACGAAAACTGTTTTTT. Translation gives CASSDLGGERKLFF.

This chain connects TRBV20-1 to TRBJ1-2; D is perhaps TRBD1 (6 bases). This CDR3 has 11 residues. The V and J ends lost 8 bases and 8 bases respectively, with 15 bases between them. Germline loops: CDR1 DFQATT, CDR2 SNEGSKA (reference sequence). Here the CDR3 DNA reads TGCAGTCTAAGGGGGGGGCACGGCTACACCTTC. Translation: CSLRGGHGYTF.